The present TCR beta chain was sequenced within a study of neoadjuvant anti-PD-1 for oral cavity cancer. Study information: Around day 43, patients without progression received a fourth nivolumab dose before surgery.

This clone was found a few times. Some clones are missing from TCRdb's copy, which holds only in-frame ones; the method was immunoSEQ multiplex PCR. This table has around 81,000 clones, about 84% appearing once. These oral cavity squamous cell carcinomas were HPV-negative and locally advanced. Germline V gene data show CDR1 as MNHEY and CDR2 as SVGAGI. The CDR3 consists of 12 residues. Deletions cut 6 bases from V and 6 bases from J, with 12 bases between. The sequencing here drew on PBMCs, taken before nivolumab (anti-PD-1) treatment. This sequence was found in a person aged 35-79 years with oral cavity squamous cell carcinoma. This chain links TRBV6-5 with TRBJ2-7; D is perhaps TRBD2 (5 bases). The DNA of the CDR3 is TGTGCCAGCAGAAACGGAGGTGGCGAGCAGTACTTC. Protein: CASRNGGGEQYF.